This T cell receptor beta chain was found in a study of cytomegalovirus exposure and HLA in healthy donors. General study points: Subsequent analysis showed first-cohort TCR clusters tending to co-occur in some 110 validation repertoires.

The CDR3 contains 16 residues. Germline V gene lookup returns CDR1 WNHNN and CDR2 SYGVQD (reference sequence). V was shortened by 3 bases and J by 0 bases, with 12 bases between the two germline ends. The repertoire was sequenced with immunoSEQ multiplex PCR; TCRdb's copy has only in-frame clones and lacks some. This table holds some 80,000 clones, about 96% found once. A word on this clone: No antigen is known for it.

Input material: PBMCs. The clonotype was recovered from a man aged 18 to 30 in good health and CMV-seropositive. The J gene is TRBJ2-4, the V gene TRBV10-1; D might be TRBD1 (5 bases). CDR3 DNA: TGCGCCAGCAGTGAATCGACAGCATTAGCCAAAAACATTCAGTACTTC. Translated, it gives CASSESTALAKNIQYF.